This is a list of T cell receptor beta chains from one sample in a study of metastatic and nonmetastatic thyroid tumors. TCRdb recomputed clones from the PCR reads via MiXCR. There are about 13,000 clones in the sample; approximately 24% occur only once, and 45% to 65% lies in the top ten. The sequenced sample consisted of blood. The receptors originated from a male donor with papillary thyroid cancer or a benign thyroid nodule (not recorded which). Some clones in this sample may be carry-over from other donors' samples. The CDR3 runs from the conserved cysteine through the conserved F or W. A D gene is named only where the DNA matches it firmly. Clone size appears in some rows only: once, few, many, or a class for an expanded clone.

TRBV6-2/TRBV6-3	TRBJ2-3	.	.	TGTGCCAGCAGTTACGCGGCAGATACGCAGTATTTT	CASSYAADTQYF
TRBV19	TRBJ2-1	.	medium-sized	TGTGCCAGTAGTATTCTAGGCGGGTCAAACAATGAGCAGTTCTTC	CASSILGGSNNEQFF
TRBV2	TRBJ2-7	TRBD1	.	TGTGCCGGCGACGGACAGGGGGCCAGAGAGCAGTACTTC	CAGDGQGAREQYF
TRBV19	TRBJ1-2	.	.	TGTGCCAGTACCCCGGGGCAGGGACACTATGGCTACACCTTC	CASTPGQGHYGYTF
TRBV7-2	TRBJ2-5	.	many	TGTGCCAGCAGCTTAGCGGGGGGATTGGCCCAGTACTTC	CASSLAGGLAQYF
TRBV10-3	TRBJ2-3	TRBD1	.	TGTGCCATCAGGGACGGACAGGGGGCAGATACGCAGTATTTT	CAIRDGQGADTQYF
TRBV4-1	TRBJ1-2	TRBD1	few	TGCGCCAGCAGCCAAGTATGGACAGGGGGGATGCTTAACTATGGCTACACCTTC	CASSQVWTGGMLNYGYTF
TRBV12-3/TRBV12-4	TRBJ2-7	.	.	TGTGCCAGCAGTCGAGGGGACACATCCTACGAGCAGTACTTC	CASSRGDTSYEQYF
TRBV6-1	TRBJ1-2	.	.	TGTGCCAGCAGTGATGCCCCCAGCCCCGATGGCTACACCTTC	CASSDAPSPDGYTF
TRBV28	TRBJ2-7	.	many	TGTGCCAGCAGTTTCGTCCCGAGACCTAGCTCCTACGAGCAGTACTTC	CASSFVPRPSSYEQYF
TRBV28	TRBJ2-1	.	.	TGTGCCGCGTCAGGAGGGCATTTTGTAGGGAATGAGCAGTTCTTC	CAASGGHFVGNEQFF
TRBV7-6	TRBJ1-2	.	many	TGTGCCAGCAGCTTAACCCCCGGACAGAACTATGGCTACACCTTC	CASSLTPGQNYGYTF
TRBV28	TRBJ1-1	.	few	TGTGCCAGCAGCTCGGGGAGGAGGCAGAACACTGAAGCTTTCTTT	CASSSGRRQNTEAFF
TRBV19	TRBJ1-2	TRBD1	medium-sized	TGTGCCAGTAGTGTTACAGGGGCTCATGGCTACACCTTC	CASSVTGAHGYTF
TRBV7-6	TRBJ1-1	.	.	TGTGCCAGCAGCATATTACAGGGATGGAACACTGAAGCTTTCTTT	CASSILQGWNTEAFF
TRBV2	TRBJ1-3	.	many	TGTGCCAGCAGTGAGGAGGGGTTCCTCTCTGGAAACACCATATATTTT	CASSEEGFLSGNTIYF
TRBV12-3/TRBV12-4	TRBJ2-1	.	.	TGTGCCAGCAGTCCAGGGACAACTTACAATGAGCAGTTCTTC	CASSPGTTYNEQFF